This T cell receptor (beta chain) originates from a study of blood T cells in healthy people across ages (dated by TCRdb to 2013 to 2016). Context from the whole study: In model experiments, roughly one uniquely barcoded TCR beta cDNA molecule per two T cells was captured by template switching. To track age-related changes in TCR beta repertoire diversity, the study relied on deep sequencing normalized with unique cDNA molecular identifiers. Four age groups were formed from the donors: young (average approximately 15 years), middle-aged (approximately 40), aged (roughly 59) and long-lived (around 82). To avoid experimental bias, donors of different ages were distributed randomly across sequencing lanes. For two donors (one aged 18 to 30 and one aged 80 or older), the study analyzed two additional independent replicas of 1 million unique cDNA reads from the same blood draw.

Donors were a few dozen systemically healthy Caucasian individuals from Russia aged 6 to 90 years. Each donor gave about 9.8 milliliters of peripheral blood, drawn into EDTA-treated Vacutainer tubes. Ficoll-Paque density-gradient centrifugation was used to isolate PBMCs, with at least 7 million obtained per sample. Trizol reagent was used to extract total RNA from PBMCs, with at least 5 micrograms per sample. Naive CD45RAhigh/CD27high T cell percentages were measured by flow cytometry on a PBMC aliquot from every donor. With regard to this clonotype: Its antigen specificity is not known. Compared with germline, one end of the junction differs, possibly owing to a read error.

What the work shows at the level of the full study, not this receptor alone: Observed TCR beta diversity per million T cells fell roughly linearly with age, and a significant reduction was already apparent by age approximately 41. Estimates of total diversity based on one million sequenced T cells were regarded as lower bounds and as underestimates. The long-lived group showed more naive CD4+ T cells, fewer expanded clones and increased TCR diversity than the aged group, suggesting age selection. Because the CMV infection status of the donors was unknown, age-related changes in expanded clonotypes may potentially have been confounded. There was a strong correlation between observed TCR beta diversity and the percentage of naive T cells measured by flow cytometry. Since profiling was done on bulk unsorted PBMCs, naive and antigen-experienced compartments could not be conclusively compared.

The library was built by means of 5' RACE. Sequencing was performed on an Illumina HiSeq 2500. A second PCR of roughly 7 to 12 cycles was run with a J-beta primer mix and a sample-barcoded 5' primer. A unique molecular identifier was introduced onto each TCR beta cDNA molecule by a template-switch 5' adaptor carrying 12 random nucleotides. Each sample yielded at least 2.5 million CDR3-containing paired-end reads. The Mint cDNA synthesis kit, primed by a TRBC-specific oligonucleotide, was used to synthesize first-strand cDNA from all RNA. Following uracil-DNA glycosylase treatment, all cDNA underwent a first 18-cycle PCR with the universal primers M1SS and BC2_uni_R. As for how the authors treated the data: Normalization of each sample was performed by random selection of 1 million high-quality reads, each carrying a distinct molecular identifier. Instead of being binned into consensus sequences, reads that shared molecular identifiers were thrown out. MiTCR, with a Q25 quality threshold and the strictest error-elimination algorithm, was used for CDR3 identification, clonotype clustering and error correction. A nonparametric unseen species model with Euler transformation was used to estimate lower-bound total TCR beta diversity. The public sequencing data were trimmed at Q25 with fastp and processed into clonotypes with MiXCR by TCRdb, which kept only in-frame beta chains. Every distinct CDR3 protein forms one entry, paired with its most common genes and DNA. Clone size and V and J calls follow TCRdb, not the original study. The sample table contains 550,000 to 650,000 distinct CDR3 sequences; only one count was recorded for less than 35% of them. In total, the top ten clones hold 15% to 18% of the sample.

As encoded in the germline V gene, CDR1 is SGHTA while CDR2 is FQGNSA. The CDR3 covers 14 residues, taking in both the cysteine and the phenylalanine. CDR3 DNA only is kept here, 42 bases in frame from base 1. This clonotype was obtained from a woman of 80 years or more in good health. The chain is assembled from TRBV7-2 and TRBJ1-5, with the D gene not confidently named. The source material was blood. The CDR3 in this case is CVSSLLSSNQPQHF. The nucleotide sequence is TGTGTCAGCAGCTTACTTTCGAGCAATCAGCCCCAGCATTTT. Here the CDR3 is joined to the reference TRBV7-2 and TRBJ1-5 genes, and the full variable domain is: GAGVSQSPSNKVTEKGKDVELRCDPISGHTALYWYRQSLGQGLEFLIYFQGNSAPDKSGLPSDRFSAERTGGSVSTLTIQRTQQEDSAVYLCVSSLLSSNQPQHFGDGTRLSIL.